This TCR beta chain stems from a study of a mutant IDH1 vaccine in newly diagnosed glioma. Study in general: The timing of visit V12 was week 35, and that of visit V13 was week 47.

Time point indicated: week 47, end of study. Every single dose of the vaccine, 300 ug of mutant IDH1 20-mer peptide, came with topical imiquimod. Libraries were prepared by immunoSEQ multiplex PCR; TCRdb keeps only in-frame clonotypes and omits some of them. The sample has 56,000 or so clones, more than 75% seen once. The germline V gene encodes CDR1 SGHVS and CDR2 FQNEAQ. This CDR3 contains 20 residues. The junction had 19 bases not matched to a gene; V was cut back by 0 bases and J by 2 bases. To note about this clone: Antigen: not known.

The TCR comes from a woman between 40 and 55 years old with glioma. Some clones in this sample may be carry-over from other donors' samples. The chain has TRBV7-8 and TRBJ2-7, with 7 positions matching TRBD2. The sample was PBMCs, taken from a glioma patient whose treatment included an IDH1 peptide vaccine. CDR3 DNA: TGTGCCAGCAGCTTAGCTCGGGAGGAGGATATATGGGGTGGGGCCTACGAGCAGTACTTC. Its translation: CASSLAREEDIWGGAYEQYF.